The rows below give T cell receptor beta chains drawn from one sample of a study of blood T cell repertoires in COVID-19. TCRdb's copy holds only in-frame clones and misses some; the assay was immunoSEQ multiplex PCR. Counted here are 140,000 to 150,000 clones, around four fifths occurring once; the ten biggest clones make up 6.2%. Sequencing was done on a sample of PBMCs or T cells enriched from blood (not recorded which). The receptors were sampled from a woman aged 40 to 49 who had recovered from COVID-19. CDR3s include the opening cysteine and the closing phenylalanine or tryptophan. Fields, in order: J gene, D gene, V gene, clone size, CDR3 protein, CDR3 DNA. A D gene is named only where the DNA matches it firmly. Rows give clone size only sometimes, using once, few, many, or a class for an expanded clone.

>TRBJ2-7|NA|TRBV28|NA
CASSSSRSSYEQYF
NA
>TRBJ2-5|TRBD1|TRBV6-5|NA
CASSPTGVETQYF
TGTGCCAGCAGTCCGACAGGGGTGGAGACCCAGTACTTC
>TRBJ2-1|NA|TRBV2|once
CASSKAGTPTYNEQFF
TGTGCCAGCAGTAAAGCCGGGACTCCCACCTACAATGAGCAGTTCTTC
>TRBJ2-1|TRBD2|TRBV6-5|once
CAIRLAGAYNEQFF
TGTGCCATCCGACTAGCGGGGGCCTACAATGAGCAGTTCTTC
>TRBJ2-1|TRBD2|TRBV9|NA
CASSAAGGPGNEQFF
TGTGCCAGCAGCGCAGCGGGGGGGCCGGGAAATGAGCAGTTCTTC
>TRBJ1-3|NA|TRBV6-6|NA
CASSDLAGTGNTIYF
TGTGCCAGCAGTGACTTAGCGGGTACTGGAAACACCATATATTTT
>TRBJ2-7|NA|TRBV18|few
CASSGNSISYEQYF
TGTGCCAGCTCCGGTAACAGCATTTCCTACGAGCAGTACTTC
>TRBJ1-3|NA|TRBV6-1|NA
CASSEVGSASSGNTIYF
TGTGCCAGCAGTGAAGTTGGCAGTGCCTCCTCTGGAAACACCATATATTTT
>TRBJ2-5|TRBD2|TRBV5-1|NA
CASSSPGLAGLGAQETQYF
TGCGCCAGCAGCTCACCGGGACTAGCGGGACTTGGGGCACAAGAGACCCAGTACTTC
>TRBJ2-3|TRBD2|TRBV7-7|NA
CASSEKLAGGTDTQYF
TGTGCTAGCAGCGAAAAACTAGCGGGGGGCACAGATACGCAGTATTTT
>TRBJ2-2|TRBD2|TRBV9|NA
CASSPRAGGPTGELFF
TGTGCCAGCAGCCCCAGGGCGGGAGGGCCAACCGGGGAGCTGTTTTTT
>TRBJ2-7|TRBD2|TRBV10-2|NA
CASSESAGGPGEQYF
TGCGCCAGCAGTGAGTCGGCGGGAGGGCCGGGGGAGCAGTACTTC
>TRBJ2-1|NA|TRBV12-3/TRBV12-4|NA
CASKSFGEQFF
TGTGCCAGCAAGAGTTTTGGTGAGCAGTTCTTC
>TRBJ2-5|TRBD2|TRBV11-3|NA
CASSLGTSGTQETQYF
TGTGCCAGCAGCTTGGGGACTAGCGGGACACAAGAGACCCAGTACTTC
>TRBJ1-2|NA|TRBV30|once
CAWRHSGGGSYGYTF
TGTGCCTGGAGGCACAGTGGCGGGGGTTCTTATGGCTACACCTTC
>TRBJ2-3|TRBD2|TRBV29-1|NA
CSVVREQLDTQYF
TGCAGCGTTGTGCGGGAGCAGTTGGATACGCAGTATTTT
>TRBJ1-3|NA|TRBV10-3|NA
CATMQGGSGNTIYF
TGTGCCACTATGCAGGGCGGCTCTGGAAACACCATATATTTT
>TRBJ1-1|NA|TRBV6-5|NA
CASGAGSQAFF
TGTGCCAGCGGAGCCGGGTCTCAAGCTTTCTTT
>TRBJ1-1|NA|TRBV7-9|NA
CASSLAETHGEAFF
TGTGCCAGCAGCTTAGCTGAAACTCATGGTGAAGCTTTCTTT
>TRBJ2-1|NA|TRBV10-2|once
CASGSASSYNEQFF
TGCGCCAGCGGTAGCGCCAGCTCCTACAATGAGCAGTTCTTC
>TRBJ1-2|NA|TRBV5-1|NA
CASSLIAGTDSSFGYTF
TGCGCCAGCAGCTTGATAGCAGGGACTGATTCCTCCTTCGGCTACACCTTC
>TRBJ1-2|TRBD1|TRBV6-1|NA
CASSDVQGADYGYTF
TGTGCCAGCAGTGATGTACAGGGGGCTGACTATGGCTACACCTTC
>TRBJ1-1|NA|TRBV15|NA
CATSRTGLNTEAFF
TGTGCCACCAGCAGGACAGGCCTGAACACTGAAGCTTTCTTT
>TRBJ1-6|TRBD1|TRBV24-1|NA
CATSDLPGQVSYNSPLHF
TGTGCCACCAGTGATTTGCCGGGACAGGTCTCCTATAATTCACCCCTCCACTTT
>TRBJ2-1|TRBD2|TRBV29-1|NA
CSALLLAGGGNEQFF
TGCAGCGCGCTTCTACTAGCGGGAGGTGGTAATGAGCAGTTCTTC
>TRBJ1-5|TRBD1|TRBV30|NA
CAWNSGQGIFHQPQHF
TGTGCCTGGAATTCTGGACAGGGTATTTTCCATCAGCCCCAGCATTTT
>TRBJ2-7|NA|TRBV2|NA
CASSELVYEQYF
TGTGCCAGCAGTGAATTAGTCTACGAGCAGTACTTC
>TRBJ2-2|TRBD2|TRBV7-2|NA
CASSSPGTRTGELFF
TGTGCCAGCAGCTCCCCCGGGACTAGGACCGGGGAGCTGTTTTTT
>TRBJ2-1|NA|TRBV3-1/TRBV3-2|few
CASRHATDEQFF
TGTGCCAGCAGACATGCGACTGATGAGCAGTTCTTC
>TRBJ2-1|TRBD2|TRBV24-1|NA
CATRRLATNEQFF
TGTGCCACCAGACGACTAGCCACCAATGAGCAGTTCTTC
>TRBJ2-7|TRBD2|TRBV11-2|NA
CASSLATSGFDEQYF
TGTGCCAGCAGCCTCGCGACTAGCGGGTTCGACGAGCAGTACTTC
>TRBJ2-1|TRBD2|TRBV7-8|few
CASSPAPKTGGGNEQFF
TGTGCCAGCAGCCCCGCCCCTAAGACGGGGGGGGGCAATGAGCAGTTCTTC
>TRBJ1-1|NA|TRBV29-1|NA
CSVSETGDTEAFF
TGCAGCGTTTCCGAGACAGGAGACACTGAAGCTTTCTTT
>TRBJ2-7|NA|TRBV5-6|NA
CASSFSGVAYEQYF
TGTGCCAGCAGCTTTTCAGGGGTCGCCTACGAGCAGTACTTC
>TRBJ2-7|NA|TRBV18|NA
CASSPGLSVADEQYF
TGTGCCAGCTCACCTGGTCTCAGCGTGGCAGACGAGCAGTACTTC
>TRBJ1-1|NA|TRBV6-5|NA
CASSYGAGEAFF
TGTGCCAGCAGTTACGGCGCAGGGGAAGCTTTCTTT
>TRBJ1-5|NA|TRBV5-1|NA
CASRGLADSNQPQHF
TGCGCCAGCAGGGGGCTCGCAGATAGCAATCAGCCCCAGCATTTT
>TRBJ2-7|TRBD2|TRBV2|NA
CASRAGTSGSYEQYF
TGTGCCAGCAGAGCCGGGACTAGCGGATCCTACGAGCAGTACTTC
>TRBJ1-2|TRBD1|TRBV2|NA
CASKGQANYGYTF
TGTGCCAGCAAGGGACAGGCTAACTATGGCTACACCTTC
>TRBJ1-4|NA|TRBV6-6|NA
CASSPVYNEKLFF
TGTGCCAGCAGTCCGGTTTATAATGAAAAACTGTTTTTT
>TRBJ2-1|NA|TRBV29-1|NA
CSVFGLTHNEQFF
TGCAGCGTATTCGGGTTGACTCACAATGAGCAGTTCTTC
>TRBJ2-2|NA|TRBV5-8|NA
CASSFNVGGQFYTGELFF
TGTGCCAGCAGCTTTAACGTGGGAGGCCAATTCTACACCGGGGAGCTGTTTTTT
>TRBJ2-2|TRBD2|TRBV5-1|once
CASSPLAGGHTGELFF
TGCGCCAGCAGCCCGTTAGCGGGAGGTCACACCGGGGAGCTGTTTTTT
>TRBJ1-5|NA|TRBV30|NA
CAWSGVDQPQHF
TGTGCCTGGTCCGGGGTGGATCAGCCCCAGCATTTT